This paragraph reports one T cell receptor beta chain. No antigen is known for it. This entry comes from a study of T cells after yellow fever vaccination. General study findings and limits: Abundant contaminating clonotypes from the bulk population could appear in FACS-sorted repertoires. Clonotypes found in both CD4 and CD8 compartments made up a small share. A weaker but faster secondary response was observed, peaking on day 5 versus 15.

TCR cDNA, made by 5'RACE template switching, carried an added universal primer site and UMIs. Via MiXCR, TCRdb re-called the 5' RACE reads, giving one row per CDR3 protein. Of a few hundred thousand distinct CDR3 sequences listed, 8.7% were seen once; the top ten hold 15% to 20%. The CDR3 runs 14 residues. The V gene's germline CDR1 is SGHNT and CDR2 YYREEE (reference sequence). V shed 0 bases and J shed 5 bases, with 8 bases lying between them. Sequences were derived from PBMCs, sampled on the day of the first yellow fever vaccination. J is TRBJ1-4 and V is TRBV5-4, with D possibly matching TRBD1 (6 bases). The sequence was collected from a man in his late teens or twenties who received the YFV17D yellow fever vaccine. The CDR3 sequence is CASSLAGANEKLFF. In DNA, the CDR3 is TGTGCCAGCAGCTTGGCAGGGGCCAATGAAAAACTGTTTTTT.